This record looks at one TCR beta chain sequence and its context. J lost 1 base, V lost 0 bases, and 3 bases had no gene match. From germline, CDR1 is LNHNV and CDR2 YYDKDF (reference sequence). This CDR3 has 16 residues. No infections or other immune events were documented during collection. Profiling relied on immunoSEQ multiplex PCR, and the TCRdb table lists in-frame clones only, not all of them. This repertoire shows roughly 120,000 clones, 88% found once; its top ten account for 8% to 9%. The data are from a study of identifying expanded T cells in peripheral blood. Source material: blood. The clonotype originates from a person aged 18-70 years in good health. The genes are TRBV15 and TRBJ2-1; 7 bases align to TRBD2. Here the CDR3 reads CATSRDGGVSYNEQFF. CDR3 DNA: TGTGCCACCAGCAGAGATGGGGGGGTTTCCTACAATGAGCAGTTCTTC.